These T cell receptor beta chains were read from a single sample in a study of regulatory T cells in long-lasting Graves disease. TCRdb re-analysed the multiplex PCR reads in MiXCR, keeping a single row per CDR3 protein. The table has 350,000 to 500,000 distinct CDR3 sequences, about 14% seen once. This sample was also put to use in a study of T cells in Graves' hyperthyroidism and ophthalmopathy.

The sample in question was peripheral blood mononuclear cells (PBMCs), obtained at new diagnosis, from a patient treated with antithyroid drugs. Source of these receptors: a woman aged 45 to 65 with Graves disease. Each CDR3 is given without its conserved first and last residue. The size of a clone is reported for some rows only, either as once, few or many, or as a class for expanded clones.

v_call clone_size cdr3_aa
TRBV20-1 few SARSRPLDHQETQY
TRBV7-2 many ASSLGGTGSNEQF
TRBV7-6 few ASSLVGLAGDNEQF
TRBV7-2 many ASSGVAGVYNEQF
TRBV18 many ASSPPGYNEQF
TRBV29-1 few SVVGENEKLF
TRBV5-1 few ASSGGLAGAPGELF
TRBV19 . ASSPDRIYSNQPQH
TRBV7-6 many ASSGQGHNEQF
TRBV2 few ASRSGQGGNQPQH
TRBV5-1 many ASSLGGGRSYEQY
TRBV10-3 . AISESTSGINTGELF
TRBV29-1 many SVGQGSSYEQY
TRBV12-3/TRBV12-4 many ASSLVAGDEQY
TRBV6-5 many ASSYDPAGSTDTQY
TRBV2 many ASRDTPGSEQY
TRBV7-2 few ASSLKSGTYNEQF
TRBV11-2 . ASSPQIGQPQH
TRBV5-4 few ASTSGGQGGAGAF
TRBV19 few ASSGDEVNLSGANVLT
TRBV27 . ASSFGLGAYEQY
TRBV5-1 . ASSLEGVVGELF
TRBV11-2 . ASSLEGTNYGYT
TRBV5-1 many ASRSGTEINYGYT
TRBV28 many ASRSLTSDEQF
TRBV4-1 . ASSQARKNSYEQY
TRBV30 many AWSDGGRRNNEQF
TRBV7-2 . ASSLAGRDYLYNEQF
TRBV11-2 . ASSRDRGAAGGNTIY
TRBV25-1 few ASSEELAGSYNEQF
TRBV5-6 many ASSTKNGGFADTQY
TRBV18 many ASSPRRGTNEKLF
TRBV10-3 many AISATGAYEQY
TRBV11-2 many ASSYKQDSPLH